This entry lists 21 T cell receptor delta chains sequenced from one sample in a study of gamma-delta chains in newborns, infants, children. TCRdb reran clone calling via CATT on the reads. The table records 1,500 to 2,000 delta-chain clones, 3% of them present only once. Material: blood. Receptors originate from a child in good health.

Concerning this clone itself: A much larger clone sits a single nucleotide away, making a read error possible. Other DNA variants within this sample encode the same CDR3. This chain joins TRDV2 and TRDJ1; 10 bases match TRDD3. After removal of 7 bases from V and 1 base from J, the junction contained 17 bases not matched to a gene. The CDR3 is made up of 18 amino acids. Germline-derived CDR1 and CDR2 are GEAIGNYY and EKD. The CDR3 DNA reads TGTGCCTGCGACGGATTGACCTTGGGGGATACAGGCACCGATAAACTCATCTTT. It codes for CACDGLTLGDTGTDKLIF.

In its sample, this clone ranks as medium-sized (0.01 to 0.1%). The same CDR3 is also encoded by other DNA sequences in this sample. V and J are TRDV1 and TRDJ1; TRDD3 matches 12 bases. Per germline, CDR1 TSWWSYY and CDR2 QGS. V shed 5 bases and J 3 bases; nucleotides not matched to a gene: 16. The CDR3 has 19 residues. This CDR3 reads CALGSKAFAWGIRPDKLIF. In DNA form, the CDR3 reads TGTGCTCTTGGGTCGAAAGCTTTCGCCTGGGGGATACGTCCCGATAAACTCATCTTT.

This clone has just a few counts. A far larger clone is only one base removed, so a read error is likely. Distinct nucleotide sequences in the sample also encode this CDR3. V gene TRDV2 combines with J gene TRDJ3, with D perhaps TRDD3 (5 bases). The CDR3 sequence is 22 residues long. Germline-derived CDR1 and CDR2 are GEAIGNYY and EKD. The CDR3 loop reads CACDTVQSGVEGAPWDTRQMFF. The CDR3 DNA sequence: TGTGCCTGTGACACCGTGCAAAGCGGTGTGGAGGGGGCACCCTGGGACACCCGGCAGATGTTTTTC.

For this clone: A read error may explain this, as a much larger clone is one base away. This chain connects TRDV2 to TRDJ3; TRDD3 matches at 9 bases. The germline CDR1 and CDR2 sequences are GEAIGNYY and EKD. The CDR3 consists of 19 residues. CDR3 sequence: CACDTTTGGGSWDARQMFF. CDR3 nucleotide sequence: TGTGCCTGTGACACTACTACTGGGGGAGGCTCCTGGGACGCCCGACAGATGTTTTTC.

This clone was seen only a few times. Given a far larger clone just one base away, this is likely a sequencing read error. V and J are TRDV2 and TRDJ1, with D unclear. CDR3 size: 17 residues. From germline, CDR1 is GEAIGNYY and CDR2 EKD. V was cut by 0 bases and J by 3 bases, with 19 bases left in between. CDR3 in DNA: TGTGCCTGTGACACCGTCTCCATAAAACCCCGCGCCGATAAACTCATCTTT. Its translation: CACDTVSIKPRADKLIF.

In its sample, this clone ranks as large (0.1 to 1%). The CDR3 sequence: CACDPMGGPYTDKLIF. CDR3 in DNA: TGTGCCTGTGACCCCATGGGGGGGCCTTACACCGATAAACTCATCTTT. The chain uses TRDV2 and TRDJ1; perhaps TRDD3 as D (6 bases). The germline CDR1 and CDR2 sequences are GEAIGNYY and EKD. Trimming cost V 3 bases and J 0 bases, with 16 bases left between them. The CDR3 extends over 16 amino acids.

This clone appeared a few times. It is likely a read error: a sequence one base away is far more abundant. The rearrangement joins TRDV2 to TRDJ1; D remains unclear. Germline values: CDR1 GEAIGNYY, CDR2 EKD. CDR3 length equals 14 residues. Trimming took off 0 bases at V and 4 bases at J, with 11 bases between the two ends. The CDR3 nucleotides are TGTGCCTGTGACACCCTCACAACCAACGATAAACTCATCTTT. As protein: CACDTLTTNDKLIF.

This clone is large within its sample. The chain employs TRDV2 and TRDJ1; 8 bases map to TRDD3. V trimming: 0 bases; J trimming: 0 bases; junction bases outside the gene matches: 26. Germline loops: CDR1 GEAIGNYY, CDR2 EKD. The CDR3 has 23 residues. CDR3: CACDTVYFTGGPSSNQYTDKLIF. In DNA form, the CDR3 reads TGTGCCTGTGACACCGTGTATTTTACTGGGGGTCCCTCTTCAAATCAATACACCGATAAACTCATCTTT.

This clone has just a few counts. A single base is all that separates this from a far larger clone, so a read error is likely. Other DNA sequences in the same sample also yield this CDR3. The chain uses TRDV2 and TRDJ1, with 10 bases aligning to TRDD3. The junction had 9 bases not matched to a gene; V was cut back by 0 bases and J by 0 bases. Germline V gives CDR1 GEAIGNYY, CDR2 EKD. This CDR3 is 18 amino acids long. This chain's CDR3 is CACDTLLSTGGYTDKLIF. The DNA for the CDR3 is TGTGCCTGTGACACCCTTCTCTCTACTGGGGGATACACCGATAAACTCATCTTT.

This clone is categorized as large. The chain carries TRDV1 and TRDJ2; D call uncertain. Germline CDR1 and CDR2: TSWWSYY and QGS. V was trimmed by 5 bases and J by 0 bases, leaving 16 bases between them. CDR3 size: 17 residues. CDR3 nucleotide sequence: TGTGCTCTTGGGCCAAGGGTTCCACTTGCTTTGACAGCACAACTCTTCTTT. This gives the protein CALGPRVPLALTAQLFF.

CDR3 sequence reads: CALGEFTLPLTGGNPLYTDKLIF. The DNA for the CDR3 is TGTGCTCTTGGGGAATTTACCCTACCTCTCACTGGGGGAAACCCCTTGTACACCGATAAACTCATCTTT. The chain combines TRDV1 with TRDJ1, with 9 bases fitting TRDD3. The CDR3 length is 23 residues. V shed 2 bases, J shed 0 bases, and the junction held 25 bases outside the gene matches. Looked up from germline, CDR1 is TSWWSYY and CDR2 is QGS.

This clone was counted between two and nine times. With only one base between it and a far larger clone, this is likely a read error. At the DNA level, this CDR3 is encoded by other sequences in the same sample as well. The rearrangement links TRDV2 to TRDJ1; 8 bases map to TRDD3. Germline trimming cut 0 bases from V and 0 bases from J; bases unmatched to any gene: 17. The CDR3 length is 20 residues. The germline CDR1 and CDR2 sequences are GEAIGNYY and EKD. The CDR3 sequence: CACDTMLGDPSFKYTDKLIF. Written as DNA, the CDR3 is TGTGCCTGTGACACCATGCTGGGGGACCCATCCTTTAAATACACCGATAAACTCATCTTT.

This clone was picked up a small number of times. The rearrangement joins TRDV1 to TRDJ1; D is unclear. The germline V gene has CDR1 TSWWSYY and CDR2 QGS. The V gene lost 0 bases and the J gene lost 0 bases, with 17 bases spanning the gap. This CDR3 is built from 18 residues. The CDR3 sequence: CALGELKQRDPYTDKLIF. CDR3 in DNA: TGTGCTCTTGGGGAACTTAAACAGAGGGACCCGTACACCGATAAACTCATCTTT.

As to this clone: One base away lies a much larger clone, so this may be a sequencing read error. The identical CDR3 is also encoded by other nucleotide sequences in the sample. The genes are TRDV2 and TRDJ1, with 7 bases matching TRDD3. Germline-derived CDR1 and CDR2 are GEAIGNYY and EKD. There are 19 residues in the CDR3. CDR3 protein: CACDTVGPDTRRKTDKLIF. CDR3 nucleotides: TGTGCCTGCGACACCGTCGGCCCGGATACGCGGCGGAAAACCGATAAACTCATCTTT.

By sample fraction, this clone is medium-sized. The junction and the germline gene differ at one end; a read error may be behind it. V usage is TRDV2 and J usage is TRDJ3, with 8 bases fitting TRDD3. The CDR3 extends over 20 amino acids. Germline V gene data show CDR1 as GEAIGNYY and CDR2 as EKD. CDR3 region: CACDTMLPGDTTWDTRQTFF. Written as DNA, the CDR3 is TGTGCCTGTGACACCATGTTGCCAGGGGATACTACCTGGGACACCCGACAGACGTTTTTC.

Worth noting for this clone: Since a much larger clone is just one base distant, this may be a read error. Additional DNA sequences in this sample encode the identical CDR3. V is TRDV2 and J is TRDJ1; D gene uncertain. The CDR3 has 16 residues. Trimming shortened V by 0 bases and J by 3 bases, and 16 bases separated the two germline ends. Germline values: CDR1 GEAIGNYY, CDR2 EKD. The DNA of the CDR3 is TGTGCCTGTGACACCGTTGGCGAGATGCCCCCCGATAAACTCATCTTT. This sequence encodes CACDTVGEMPPDKLIF.

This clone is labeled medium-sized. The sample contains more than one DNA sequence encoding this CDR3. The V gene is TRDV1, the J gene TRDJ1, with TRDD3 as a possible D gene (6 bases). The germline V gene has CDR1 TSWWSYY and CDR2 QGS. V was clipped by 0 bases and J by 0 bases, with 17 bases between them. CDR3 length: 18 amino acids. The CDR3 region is CALGELGGGNPHTDKLIF. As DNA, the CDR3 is TGTGCTCTTGGGGAACTTGGGGGGGGAAATCCCCACACCGATAAACTCATCTTT.

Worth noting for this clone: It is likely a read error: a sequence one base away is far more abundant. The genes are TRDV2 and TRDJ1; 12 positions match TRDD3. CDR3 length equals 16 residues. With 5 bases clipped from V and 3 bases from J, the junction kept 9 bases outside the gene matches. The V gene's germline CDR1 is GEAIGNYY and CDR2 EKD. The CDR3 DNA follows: TGTGCCTGTGCCCTACTACTGGGGGATACTTCCGATAAACTCATCTTT. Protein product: CACALLLGDTSDKLIF.

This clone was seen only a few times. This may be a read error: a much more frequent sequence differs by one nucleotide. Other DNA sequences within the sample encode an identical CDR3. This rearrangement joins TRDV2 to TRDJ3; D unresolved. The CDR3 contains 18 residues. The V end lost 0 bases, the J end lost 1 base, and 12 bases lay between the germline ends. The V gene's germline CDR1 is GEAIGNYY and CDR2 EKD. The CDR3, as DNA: TGTGCCTGTGACACCGCAGGATTAAGTTCCTGGGACACCCGACAGATGTTTTTC. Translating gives CACDTAGLSSWDTRQMFF.

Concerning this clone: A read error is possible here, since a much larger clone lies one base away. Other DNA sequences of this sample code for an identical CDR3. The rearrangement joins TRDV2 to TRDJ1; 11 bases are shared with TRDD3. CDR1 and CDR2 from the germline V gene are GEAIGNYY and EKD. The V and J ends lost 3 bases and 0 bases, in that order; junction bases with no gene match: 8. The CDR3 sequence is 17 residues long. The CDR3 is CACDSLLGDRYTDKLIF. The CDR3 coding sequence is TGTGCCTGTGACTCCTTACTGGGGGATAGATACACCGATAAACTCATCTTT.

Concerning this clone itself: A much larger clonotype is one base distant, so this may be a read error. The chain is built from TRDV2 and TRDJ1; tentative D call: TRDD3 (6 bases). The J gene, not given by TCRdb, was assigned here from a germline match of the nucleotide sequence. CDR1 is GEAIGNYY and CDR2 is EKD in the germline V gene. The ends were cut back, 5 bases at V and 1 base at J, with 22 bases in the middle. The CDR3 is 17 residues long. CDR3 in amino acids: CACVALTGKHLTDKLIF. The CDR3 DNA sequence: TGTGCCTGTGTGGCCCTTACTGGGAAACACCTCACCGATAAACTCATCTTT.